These 12 T cell receptor beta chains originate from one sample sequenced in a study of blood T cell repertoires in COVID-19. Some clones are missing from TCRdb's copy, which holds only in-frame ones; the method was immunoSEQ multiplex PCR. The repertoire holds some 110,000 clones, about 90% seen once, with 7.7% in the top ten. Sequencing was done on a sample of peripheral blood. Receptors originate from a human donor in a cohort sampled during active COVID-19.

This clone was counted between two and nine times. The V and J genes are TRBV7-2 and TRBJ2-7; 9 bases align to TRBD2. J gave up 0 bases and V 5 bases, and 5 bases lay outside the gene matches. Germline V gives CDR1 SGHTA, CDR2 FQGNSA. This CDR3 spans 15 amino acids. Here the CDR3 reads CASSILAGSSYEQYF. The DNA of the CDR3 is TGTGCCAGCAGCATACTAGCGGGTAGCTCCTACGAGCAGTACTTC.

This clone was observed a handful of times. This chain uses TRBV23-1 with TRBJ1-5, with D possibly matching TRBD1 (5 bases). TRBV23-1 is treated as an ORF (open reading frame) with a function not yet certain. V shed 0 bases and J shed 7 bases, with 19 bases lying between them. The CDR3 consists of 17 residues. The CDR3 is CASSQSGGMGVLQPQHF. The CDR3 region has the DNA TGCGCCAGCAGTCAATCGGGGGGGATGGGGGTATTGCAGCCCCAGCATTTT.

The chain combines TRBV12-3 or TRBV12-4 with TRBJ2-7, with TRBD1 identical over 7 bases. The junction had 12 bases not matched to a gene; V was cut back by 4 bases and J by 12 bases. The CDR3 contains 13 residues. The CDR3 coding sequence is TGTGCCAGCAGTTCCAGGGACAGCCCTCAGGTGTACTTC. Protein sequence: CASSSRDSPQVYF.

The genes are TRBV6-5 and TRBJ2-1, with 7 nucleotides matching TRBD2. From germline, CDR1 is MNHEY and CDR2 SVGAGI. CDR3 length equals 12 residues. With V trimmed by 8 bases and J by 7 bases, 5 bases remained unmatched. DNA for the CDR3: TGTGCCAGCCACGGGAGGTTGAATGAGCAGTTCTTC. Translation gives CASHGRLNEQFF.

This clone was counted a single time. The chain is built from TRBV3-1 (or the pseudogene TRBV3-2) and TRBJ1-1; the D gene is possibly TRBD1 (5 bases). Germline lookup yields CDR1 LGHDT and CDR2 YNNKEL (reference sequence). The CDR3 consists of 14 residues. V lost 1 base and J 4 bases, leaving 10 bases between the germline ends. CDR3: CASSQGREGTEAFF. The CDR3 DNA is TGTGCCAGCAGCCAAGGCAGGGAAGGCACTGAAGCTTTCTTT.

The chain joins TRBV27 to TRBJ2-7, with D tentatively TRBD2 (6 bases). CDR1 MNHEY and CDR2 SMNVEV come from the germline V gene (reference sequence). The CDR3 has 13 amino acids. V lost 4 bases to trimming and J lost 5 bases, with 12 bases between them. CDR3 nucleotide sequence: TGTGCCAGCAGTTGGACGGGAGCAAACGAGCAGTACTTC. Translated, it gives CASSWTGANEQYF.

V gene TRBV7-2 combines with J gene TRBJ2-1; D may be TRBD2 (5 bases). Germline V lookup: CDR1 SGHTA, CDR2 FQGNSA. Trimming shortened V by 2 bases and J by 8 bases, and 13 bases separated the two germline ends. The CDR3 totals 14 residues. CDR3 sequence (DNA): TGTGCCAGCAGCTTAATAACGGCGGGCCATGAGCAGTTCTTC. Translated, it gives CASSLITAGHEQFF.

The J gene is TRBJ2-7, the V gene TRBV19, with D possibly being TRBD2 (6 bases). V lost 9 bases to trimming and J lost 3 bases, with 15 bases between them. Germline-derived CDR1 and CDR2 are LNHDA and SQIVND (reference sequence). CDR3 size: 13 residues. The CDR3 coding sequence is TGTGCCAGAAGGAGGGGCAAGGACTACGAGCAGTACTTC. Translating gives CARRRGKDYEQYF. Full variable domain (rest looked up from reference TRBV19 and TRBJ2-7): DGGITQSPKYLFRKEGQNVTLSCEQNLNHDAMYWYRQDPGQGLRLIYYSQIVNDFQKGDIAEGYSVSREKKESFPLTVTSAQKNPTAFYLCARRRGKDYEQYFGPGTRLTVT.

The chain recombines TRBV11-2 with TRBJ2-1; 10 bases map to TRBD2. The CDR3 has 15 amino acids. The junction had 9 bases not matched to a gene; V was cut back by 5 bases and J by 8 bases. Germline CDR1 SGHAT, CDR2 FQNNGV. The CDR3 coding sequence is TGTGCCAGCAGCCTAAAACTAGCGGGGTATGATGAGCAGTTCTTC. This codes for CASSLKLAGYDEQFF.

This rearrangement joins TRBV11-3 to TRBJ2-5; tentatively, D is TRBD2 (6 bases). Trimming took 5 bases from V and 2 from J, leaving 30 bases between them. Germline lookup yields CDR1 SGHNT and CDR2 YENEEA. CDR3 length equals 20 residues. The CDR3 nucleotides read TGTGCCAGCAGCCTGGGGCCGGGTGGGGGGTCGCCATCGAGTCAAGAGACCCAGTACTTC. This codes for CASSLGPGGGSPSSQETQYF.

This chain joins TRBV5-4 and TRBJ2-1; TRBD2 agrees at 10 bases. Unmatched junction bases numbered 7, after V lost 4 bases and J lost 12 bases. This CDR3 contains 13 residues. Looked up from germline, CDR1 is SGHNT and CDR2 is YYREEE (reference sequence). CDR3 nucleotides: TGTGCCAGCAGCGTTACTAGCGGGGCGGCGCAGTTCTTC. This codes for CASSVTSGAAQFF.

The gene calls are TRBV12-3 or TRBV12-4 and TRBJ2-5; D call uncertain. The V end lost 7 bases, the J end lost 2 bases, and 11 bases lay between the germline ends. The CDR3 has 13 residues. The CDR3 bases are TGTGCCAGCACCACCGGGTTTCAAGAGACCCAGTACTTC. Amino acids: CASTTGFQETQYF.